This is a list of T cell receptor beta chains from one sample in a study of T cell responses to AZD1222 COVID-19 vaccine. Method: immunoSEQ multiplex PCR; TCRdb's copy keeps in-frame clones and lacks some. The data show nearly 80,000 clones, over 75% seen once. This specimen consisted of peripheral blood, obtained on day 0 of AZD1222 vaccination. The receptors were sampled from an adult in good health. Both conserved end residues are part of each CDR3. Each record gives: J gene, V gene, D gene, clone size, CDR3 DNA, CDR3 protein. D genes are given only for firm matches. Expanded clones are given a class, and other clones once, few, many or no size at all.

J: TRBJ2-1
V: TRBV9
D: TRBD2
size: .
DNA: TGTGCCAGCAGCGTAACGCACAGCGGGACGCCCTACAATGAGCAGTTCTTC
CDR3: CASSVTHSGTPYNEQFF

J: TRBJ1-2
V: TRBV3-1/TRBV3-2
D: .
size: .
DNA: TGTGCCAGCAGCCAAGGACCGGGACACAATAACTATGGCTACACCTTC
CDR3: CASSQGPGHNNYGYTF

J: TRBJ2-3
V: TRBV4-2
D: .
size: few
DNA: TGTGCCAGCAGCCAAGATGAGAATTTGGATACGCAGTATTTT
CDR3: CASSQDENLDTQYF

J: TRBJ1-6
V: TRBV6-5
D: .
size: .
DNA: TGTGCCAGCAGAACAGAGATTAATTCACCCCTCCACTTT
CDR3: CASRTEINSPLHF

J: TRBJ2-5
V: TRBV2
D: .
size: .
DNA: TGTGCCAGCAGTGAATACGGTGGGACCCAGTACTTC
CDR3: CASSEYGGTQYF

J: TRBJ1-1
V: TRBV29-1
D: TRBD1
size: .
DNA: TGCAGCGTTGGCGAGGGACAGGGGGCCACTGAAGCTTTCTTT
CDR3: CSVGEGQGATEAFF

J: TRBJ2-2
V: TRBV5-5
D: TRBD2
size: .
DNA: TGTGCCAGCAGCTTGGTTTTCGTAGGAGCGGGAGCGAACACCGGGGAGCTGTTTTTT
CDR3: CASSLVFVGAGANTGELFF

J: TRBJ2-5
V: TRBV6-5
D: .
size: .
DNA: TGTGCCAGCAGTTATTCGGGAGAGACCCAGTACTTC
CDR3: CASSYSGETQYF

J: TRBJ1-3
V: TRBV7-8
D: TRBD1
size: .
DNA: TGTGCCAGCACCCGAACAGGGGGCGCGGGAAACACCATATATTTT
CDR3: CASTRTGGAGNTIYF

J: TRBJ2-3
V: TRBV10-3
D: .
size: .
DNA: TGTGCCATCAGTTCTGGCTACACAGATACGCAGTATTTT
CDR3: CAISSGYTDTQYF

J: TRBJ2-3
V: TRBV5-1
D: TRBD2
size: .
DNA: TGCGCCAGCAGCGGCAAGGGAGCGGGAGGGACAGATACGCAGTATTTT
CDR3: CASSGKGAGGTDTQYF

J: TRBJ2-5
V: TRBV28
D: TRBD2
size: .
DNA: TGTGCCAGCGGATCCGGGACTAGCTCCTCTCCCGGGGAGACCCAGTACTTC
CDR3: CASGSGTSSSPGETQYF

J: TRBJ1-2
V: TRBV5-1
D: .
size: .
DNA: TGCGCCAGCAGCTTGGTTCTCGGGAATGGCTACACCTTC
CDR3: CASSLVLGNGYTF

J: TRBJ2-7
V: TRBV10-2
D: .
size: .
DNA: TGCGCCAGCAGTGAGCCCGGCAGGGCGCGCTACGAGCAGTACTTC
CDR3: CASSEPGRARYEQYF

J: TRBJ2-3
V: TRBV5-1
D: .
size: .
DNA: TGCGCCAGCAGCTTGGCCCCAGCGGGTGGAGGAGATACGCAGTATTTT
CDR3: CASSLAPAGGGDTQYF

J: TRBJ2-7
V: TRBV5-1
D: TRBD1
size: .
DNA: TGCGCCAGCAGGCAAGGGACAGGGCCCCTTTACGAGCAGTACTTC
CDR3: CASRQGTGPLYEQYF

J: TRBJ2-4
V: TRBV4-1
D: .
size: .
DNA: TGCGCCAGCAAGGGGGGTCGAAAAAACATTCAGTACTTC
CDR3: CASKGGRKNIQYF

J: TRBJ2-1
V: TRBV2
D: .
size: few
DNA: TGTGCCAGCAGTGGCGTGAGCTCCTACAATGAGCAGTTCTTC
CDR3: CASSGVSSYNEQFF

J: TRBJ1-1
V: TRBV5-1
D: TRBD1
size: .
DNA: TGCGCCAGCAGCATTACAGGGGACACTGAAGCTTTCTTT
CDR3: CASSITGDTEAFF

J: TRBJ1-6
V: TRBV30
D: TRBD1
size: few
DNA: TGTGCCTGGGTCCGGACAGGGGGTTATAATTCACCCCTCCACTTT
CDR3: CAWVRTGGYNSPLHF

J: TRBJ2-5
V: TRBV4-2
D: .
size: .
DNA: TGTGCCAGCAGCCAAGATCCAGGAGGGGCCGGGGAGACCCAGTACTTC
CDR3: CASSQDPGGAGETQYF

J: TRBJ1-6
V: TRBV14
D: TRBD1
size: .
DNA: TGTGCCAGCAGCCTGGGACAGGGGACGGATAATTCACCCCTCCACTTT
CDR3: CASSLGQGTDNSPLHF

J: TRBJ2-7
V: TRBV12-3/TRBV12-4
D: TRBD2
size: .
DNA: TGTGCCAGCAGGACTAGCGTAGACTACGAGCAGTACTTC
CDR3: CASRTSVDYEQYF

J: TRBJ2-7
V: TRBV6-6
D: TRBD2
size: .
DNA: TGTGCCAGCAGTTCCCCGGGACTAACCTACGAGCAGTACTTC
CDR3: CASSSPGLTYEQYF

J: TRBJ1-2
V: TRBV7-9
D: .
size: .
DNA: TGTGCCAGCAGCTGGGACGGGTCTCTCGGTTATGGCTACACCTTC
CDR3: CASSWDGSLGYGYTF

J: TRBJ1-1
V: TRBV19
D: TRBD1
size: .
DNA: TGTGCCAGTAGTCAATGGGACAGGGGACATACTGAAGCTTTCTTT
CDR3: CASSQWDRGHTEAFF

J: TRBJ1-1
V: TRBV2
D: .
size: few
DNA: TGTGCCAGCAGTCACGACAGGCTTAACACTGAAGCTTTCTTT
CDR3: CASSHDRLNTEAFF

J: TRBJ1-2
V: TRBV6-5
D: TRBD1
size: .
DNA: TGTGCCAGCAGGACAGGGGGCGGTGGCTACACCTTC
CDR3: CASRTGGGGYTF